This T cell receptor (beta chain) emerged from a study of metastatic and nonmetastatic thyroid tumors. TCRdb re-analyzed the PCR reads through MiXCR. The sample includes 45,000 to 60,000 clones, under 20% of them seen just once. This clone was recorded many times. Until they underwent thyroid surgery, no patient had received any treatment. V lost 8 bases to trimming and J lost 9 bases, with 23 bases between them. Germline lookup yields CDR1 LNHDA and CDR2 SQIVND (reference sequence). This CDR3 comprises 15 residues. The sequence was obtained from a female donor with papillary thyroid cancer or a benign thyroid nodule (not recorded which). Some clones in this sample may be carry-over from other donors' samples. Input material: blood. V gene TRBV19 combines with J gene TRBJ2-1; D perhaps matches TRBD2 (6 bases). The CDR3 loop reads CASSLGGSDAAEQFF. The CDR3 bases are TGTGCCAGTTCCCTTGGGGGGAGCGATGCCGCTGAGCAGTTCTTC.